The clone carrying this T cell receptor beta chain appeared a few times. The sample originates from a study of identical twins. Germline lookup yields CDR1 DFQATT and CDR2 SNEGSKA (reference sequence). The CDR3 has 14 residues. The trim removed 6 bases at V and 0 bases at J, leaving 3 bases unmatched. Using its own MiXCR run on the 5' RACE reads, TCRdb lists one record per CDR3 protein. This sample carries roughly 1,500,000 distinct CDR3 sequences, about 32% of them seen once, and the ten largest clones take roughly 0.3%. Sequencing was performed on cord blood. This clonotype was obtained from a newborn girl in good health. The chain couples TRBV20-1 to TRBJ2-1; 9 bases line up with TRBD2. CDR3 sequence: CSAHSGGSYNEQFF. CDR3 nucleotide sequence: TGCAGTGCCCATAGCGGGGGCTCCTACAATGAGCAGTTCTTC.